Each of the 31 T cell receptor beta chains below was sequenced from the same sample in a study of cytomegalovirus exposure and HLA in healthy donors. Assay: immunoSEQ multiplex PCR; the TCRdb copy retains only in-frame clones and omits some. The sample yields some 170,000 clones, 86% seen once. The sequenced sample consisted of PBMCs. The receptors here all came from a man younger than 30 in good health and CMV-seropositive.

The V and J genes are TRBV25-1 and TRBJ2-7; TRBD1 aligns across 7 bases. Germline V lookup: CDR1 MGHDK, CDR2 SYGVNS. V was pared by 3 bases and J by 0 bases, with 5 bases of the junction left unmatched. CDR3 length: 15 residues. The CDR3 DNA reads as TGTGCCAGCAGTGACAACAGGGGCCTCTCCTACGAGCAGTACTTC. Translating gives CASSDNRGLSYEQYF.

In regard to this clone: Germline is not matched at one junction end, which may reflect a read error. V gene TRBV7-7 combines with J gene TRBJ2-3; D is ambiguous. There are 16 residues in the CDR3. CDR1 and CDR2 (germline): SSHAT, FNYEAQ (reference sequence). The CDR3 loop is CASSLEPLPGTDTQYF. CDR3 in DNA: TGTGCTAGCAGCTTAGAGCCTTTGCCGGGCACAGATACGCAGTATTTT.

In this sample, this clone turned up once. This chain connects TRBV19 to TRBJ2-7, with TRBD2 matching 12 bases. CDR1 LNHDA and CDR2 SQIVND come from the germline V gene (reference sequence). This CDR3 region has 18 residues. Trimming took 4 bases from V and 2 from J; bases not matched to a gene: 12. This CDR3 is CASSTPTSGSLLPYEQYF. The CDR3 DNA reads TGTGCCAGTAGTACCCCGACTAGCGGGAGCCTCCTACCCTACGAGCAGTACTTC.

This chain uses TRBV4-1 with TRBJ2-7; D perhaps matches TRBD1 (5 bases). Germline loops: CDR1 MGHRA, CDR2 YSYEKL. V was pared by 1 base and J by 4 bases, with 11 bases between. This CDR3 contains 14 residues. The CDR3 is CASSQGGRAYEQYF. For the CDR3, the DNA is TGCGCCAGCAGCCAAGGGGGCAGGGCTTACGAGCAGTACTTC.

This chain joins TRBV5-4 and TRBJ2-2; possible D gene TRBD1, 6 bases. Germline CDR1 reads SGHNT; CDR2 reads YYREEE (reference sequence). This CDR3 has 17 residues. Deletions cut 0 bases from V and 1 base from J, with 13 bases between. CDR3 nucleotide sequence: TGTGCCAGCAGCTTGGGTACCCGCAGGGGGAACACCGGGGAGCTGTTTTTT. Amino acids: CASSLGTRRGNTGELFF.

The V call is TRBV27, the J call TRBJ2-5, with 11 positions matching TRBD2. J gave up 3 bases and V 4 bases, and 13 bases lay outside the gene matches. Germline CDR1 MNHEY, CDR2 SMNVEV (reference sequence). CDR3 length equals 18 residues. Here the CDR3 reads CASSSSPPLTSGKETQYF. CDR3 nucleotide sequence: TGTGCCAGCAGTTCTTCACCTCCCCTGACTAGCGGGAAAGAGACCCAGTACTTC.

V usage is TRBV28 and J usage is TRBJ1-1, with TRBD1 matching 7 bases. Germline values: CDR1 MDHEN, CDR2 SYDVKM. CDR3 length: 14 residues. The trim removed 5 bases at V and 5 bases at J, leaving 8 bases unmatched. For the CDR3, the DNA is TGTGCCAGCAGTCCGCAGGGGGACCGAACTGAAGCTTTCTTT. It is translated as CASSPQGDRTEAFF. Supplemented by reference TRBV28 and TRBJ1-1, the full variable domain reads DVKVTQSSRYLVKRTGEKVFLECVQDMDHENMFWYRQDPGLGLRLIYFSYDVKMKEKGDIPEGYSVSREKKERFSLILESASTNQTSMYLCASSPQGDRTEAFFGQGTRLTVV.

V is TRBV27 and J is TRBJ1-6; D is perhaps TRBD1 (6 bases). With 6 bases removed from V and 10 bases from J, the gap between germline ends came to 19 bases. This CDR3 is 15 amino acids long. CDR1 and CDR2 (germline): MNHEY, SMNVEV (reference sequence). CDR3 sequence: CASSPRGGSGSPLHF. Here the CDR3 DNA reads TGTGCCAGCAGCCCACGAGGGGGTAGTGGCTCACCCCTCCACTTT.

This clone was seen just once. The J gene is TRBJ2-1, the V gene TRBV11-3; the D is unclear. V shed 4 bases and J shed 9 bases, with 16 bases lying between them. Germline CDR1 SGHNT, CDR2 YENEEA. The CDR3 sequence is 14 residues long. CDR3 loop: CASSSEEIRGEQFF. For the CDR3, the DNA is TGTGCCAGCAGCTCCGAAGAGATTCGAGGTGAGCAGTTCTTC. The complete variable domain, with remaining parts taken from reference TRBV11-3 and TRBJ2-1, reads EAGVVQSPRYKIIEKKQPVAFWCNPISGHNTLYWYLQNLGQGPELLIRYENEEAVDDSQLPKDRFSAERLKGVDSTLKIQPAELGDSAVYLCASSSEEIRGEQFFGPGTRLTVL.

The chain is built from TRBV28 and TRBJ1-1; D not resolved. Per germline, CDR1 MDHEN and CDR2 SYDVKM. The V and J ends lost 8 bases and 0 bases respectively, with 10 bases between them. The CDR3 contains 13 residues. CDR3 sequence reads: CASEVALNTEAFF. The CDR3 nucleotides read TGTGCCAGCGAGGTGGCCCTGAACACTGAAGCTTTCTTT.

The genes are TRBV4-1 and TRBJ2-2; 7 positions agree with TRBD1. The CDR3 extends over 15 amino acids. Germline assignment: CDR1 MGHRA and CDR2 YSYEKL. Losses at the gene ends were 5 bases for V and 2 bases for J; bases not matched to a gene: 5. This CDR3 is CASSARDRNTGELFF. The CDR3 bases are TGCGCCAGCAGCGCCCGGGACAGAAACACCGGGGAGCTGTTTTTT.

V and J are TRBV11-2 and TRBJ1-1, with D possibly TRBD1 on 5 matching bases. The germline V and J ends were trimmed by 7 bases and 1 base, with 13 bases remaining between them. Per the germline V gene, CDR1 is SGHAT and CDR2 is FQNNGV. The CDR3 has 14 amino acids. CDR3 sequence: CASTPDRPNTEAFF. CDR3 sequence (DNA): TGTGCCAGCACCCCAGACAGACCGAACACTGAAGCTTTCTTT.

The V and J genes are TRBV28 and TRBJ1-4; D might be TRBD1 (5 bases). Germline V CDR1 and CDR2: MDHEN, SYDVKM. The CDR3 extends over 13 amino acids. Trimming took 4 bases from V and 6 from J, leaving 9 bases between them. The CDR3 protein is CASSWGDDEKLFF. CDR3 bases: TGTGCCAGCAGTTGGGGGGACGATGAAAAACTGTTTTTT.

Here the CDR3 reads CASSQPLVGLGDTEAFF. The CDR3 DNA is TGTGCCAGCAGCCAGCCCCTTGTAGGACTAGGGGACACTGAAGCTTTCTTT. The rearrangement links TRBV4-2 to TRBJ1-1, with a weak D call TRBD1 (5 bases). This CDR3 comprises 17 residues. The germline CDR1 and CDR2 sequences are LGHNA and YNFKEQ. V lost 3 bases and J 3 bases, leaving 20 bases between the germline ends.

The gene calls are TRBV7-2 and TRBJ2-7, with 8 bases matching TRBD1. CDR3 size: 15 residues. J lost 0 bases, V lost 5 bases, and 6 bases had no gene match. Germline CDR1 reads SGHTA; CDR2 reads FQGNSA. CDR3 nucleotides: TGTGCCAGCAGCACCGGGACAGGCTACTCCTACGAGCAGTACTTC. Translating it yields CASSTGTGYSYEQYF. Variable domain in full (rest from reference TRBV7-2 and TRBJ2-7): GAGVSQSPSNKVTEKGKDVELRCDPISGHTALYWYRQSLGQGLEFLIYFQGNSAPDKSGLPSDRFSAERTGGSVSTLTIQRTQQEDSAVYLCASSTGTGYSYEQYFGPGTRLTVT.

The chain is built from TRBV27 and TRBJ1-2; D is unclear. This CDR3 has 14 residues. V lost 8 bases and J lost 2, with 15 bases in between. The germline gives CDR1 MNHEY, CDR2 SMNVEV (reference sequence). The CDR3 DNA reads as TGTGCCAGCGGAAACCCCCCGGGGAACTATGGCTACACCTTC. Its protein product is CASGNPPGNYGYTF.

This chain links TRBV5-1 with TRBJ2-1, with TRBD2 matching over 9 bases. The CDR3 extends over 17 amino acids. Per the germline V gene, CDR1 is SGHRS and CDR2 is YFSETQ. After removal of 3 bases from V and 5 bases from J, the junction contained 12 bases not matched to a gene. The CDR3 is CASSWKLAGEKDNEQFF. Written as DNA, the CDR3 is TGCGCCAGCAGCTGGAAGTTAGCGGGAGAGAAAGACAATGAGCAGTTCTTC.

This sequence joins TRBV28 and TRBJ2-3; 7 positions match TRBD2. Germline assignment: CDR1 MDHEN and CDR2 SYDVKM. Trimming cost V 3 bases and J 1 base; bases outside gene matches: 7. CDR3 length: 16 amino acids. CDR3 DNA: TGTGCCAGCAGTTTTCCGACTAGCTTGGGCACAGATACGCAGTATTTT. Protein sequence: CASSFPTSLGTDTQYF.

CDR3 loop: CASSPYIASNQPQHF. CDR3 in DNA: TGCGCCAGCAGCCCTTATATAGCTAGCAATCAGCCCCAGCATTTT. The V call is TRBV4-1, the J call TRBJ1-5, with D hard to call. The CDR3 totals 15 residues. Trimming removed 4 bases at V and 0 bases at J, with 10 bases between. The germline gives CDR1 MGHRA, CDR2 YSYEKL.

The rearrangement joins TRBV25-1 to TRBJ1-2; TRBD1 agrees at 7 bases. The germline gives CDR1 MGHDK, CDR2 SYGVNS. J was trimmed by 0 bases and V by 6 bases; bases with no gene match: 7. The CDR3 sequence is 15 residues long. CDR3 DNA sequence: TGTGCCAGCAGACCCAGGACAGGAGCTAACTATGGCTACACCTTC. Protein sequence: CASRPRTGANYGYTF.

The genes are TRBV4-3 and TRBJ2-7; D is possibly TRBD1 (5 bases). This CDR3 contains 15 residues. Germline V lookup: CDR1 LGHNA, CDR2 YSLEER. With 0 bases removed from V and 7 bases from J, the gap between germline ends came to 16 bases. The CDR3 nucleotides are TGCGCCAGCAGCCAAGATTACGCAGGGTGGGAAGAGCAGTACTTC. It encodes CASSQDYAGWEEQYF.

The V and J genes are TRBV19 and TRBJ1-5; D is possibly TRBD1 (6 bases). V lost 7 bases, J lost 2 bases, and 6 bases lay in between. Germline V lookup: CDR1 LNHDA, CDR2 SQIVND (reference sequence). The CDR3 covers 12 residues. The CDR3 loop is CASKGGNQPQHF. The CDR3 DNA reads as TGTGCCAGTAAGGGGGGCAATCAGCCCCAGCATTTT. Combining the CDR3 with reference TRBV19 and TRBJ1-5 gives the whole variable domain DGGITQSPKYLFRKEGQNVTLSCEQNLNHDAMYWYRQDPGQGLRLIYYSQIVNDFQKGDIAEGYSVSREKKESFPLTVTSAQKNPTAFYLCASKGGNQPQHFGDGTRLSIL.

V usage is TRBV18 and J usage is TRBJ1-5; D unclear. CDR3 length: 13 amino acids. CDR1 and CDR2 (germline): KGHSH, LQKENI. V gave up 5 bases and J gave up 5 bases, with 10 bases separating them. As DNA, the CDR3 is TGTGCCAGCTCAGAGGCCCTACATCAGCCCCAGCATTTT. It yields the protein CASSEALHQPQHF.

This clone was detected a few times. The chain couples TRBV28 to TRBJ2-1, with D possibly being TRBD2 (5 bases). This CDR3 contains 15 residues. V lost 5 bases to trimming and J lost 4 bases, with 15 bases between them. CDR1 and CDR2 from the germline V gene are MDHEN and SYDVKM. CDR3 coding DNA: TGTGCCAGCAGTCGCTCCCCGGGATTTTACAATGAGCAGTTCTTC. Translated, it gives CASSRSPGFYNEQFF.

V usage is TRBV29-1 and J usage is TRBJ2-5; TRBD1 aligns across 7 bases. J was trimmed by 4 bases and V by 4 bases; bases with no gene match: 6. CDR3 size: 13 residues. Germline V gives CDR1 SQVTM, CDR2 ANQGSEA. The CDR3 protein is CSVAGQEGETQYF. The CDR3, as DNA: TGCAGCGTTGCAGGACAGGAAGGAGAGACCCAGTACTTC. Looking up the rest from reference TRBV29-1 and TRBJ2-5 gives the full variable domain: SAVISQKPSRDICQRGTSLTIQCQVDSQVTMMFWYRQQPGQSLTLIATANQGSEATYESGFVIDKFPISRPNLTFSTLTVSNMSPEDSSIYLCSVAGQEGETQYFGPGTRLLVL.

This clone has just one count. This chain links TRBV7-2 with TRBJ1-4, with 11 bases matching TRBD1. The trim removed 2 bases at V and 2 bases at J, leaving 10 bases unmatched. In germline, CDR1 is SGHTA, CDR2 FQGNSA. This CDR3 has 19 amino acids. The CDR3: CASSLRRTGGWATNEKLFF. For the CDR3, the DNA is TGTGCCAGCAGCTTACGAAGGACAGGGGGCTGGGCGACTAATGAAAAACTGTTTTTT.

The chain carries TRBV2 and TRBJ2-3; maybe TRBD1 (6 bases). CDR1 is SNHLY and CDR2 is FYNNEI in the germline V gene. CDR3 size: 15 residues. With 2 bases removed from V and 4 bases from J, the gap between germline ends came to 13 bases. CDR3 region: CASSELIGGADTQYF. The CDR3 DNA reads TGTGCCAGCAGTGAATTAATAGGGGGAGCAGATACGCAGTATTTT.

This clone was counted once. The chain links TRBV7-9 to TRBJ2-7; 8 positions match TRBD2. V lost 5 bases, J lost 2 bases, and 5 bases stayed unmatched. The V gene's germline CDR1 is SEHNR and CDR2 FQNEAQ (reference sequence). This CDR3 spans 14 amino acids. The CDR3 nucleotides read TGTGCCAGCAGCCCATCGGGACTAGCCTACGAGCAGTACTTC. Its translation is CASSPSGLAYEQYF.

This clone was picked up many times. The CDR3 loop is CASRTSGTSGELFF. The CDR3 DNA follows: TGTGCCAGCCGGACTAGCGGGACATCCGGGGAGCTGTTTTTT. The rearrangement joins TRBV2 to TRBJ2-2, with TRBD2 identical over 12 bases. V shed 8 bases and J 6 bases; nucleotides not matched to a gene: 4. The CDR3 runs to 14 residues. In germline, CDR1 is SNHLY, CDR2 FYNNEI.

The chain combines TRBV4-1 with TRBJ2-3; D is perhaps TRBD2 (6 bases). Germline CDR1 MGHRA, CDR2 YSYEKL. V lost 4 bases to trimming and J lost 1 base, with 18 bases between them. The CDR3 contains 17 residues. CDR3 in amino acids: CASSPAWVPGGTDTQYF. In DNA form, the CDR3 reads TGCGCCAGCAGCCCTGCCTGGGTACCGGGAGGCACAGATACGCAGTATTTT.

The chain is built from TRBV5-4 and TRBJ2-1, with a tentative D call TRBD1 (6 bases). V lost 0 bases to trimming and J lost 3 bases, with 10 bases between them. There are 15 residues in the CDR3. Germline CDR1 SGHNT, CDR2 YYREEE (reference sequence). The CDR3 DNA reads as TGTGCCAGCAGCTTGGATCAGGGGATCTACAATGAGCAGTTCTTC. This encodes CASSLDQGIYNEQFF. The variable domain in full, completed from reference TRBV5-4 and TRBJ2-1, reads ETGVTQSPTHLIKTRGQQVTLRCSSQSGHNTVSWYQQALGQGPQFIFQYYREEENGRGNFPPRFSGLQFPNYSSELNVNALELDDSALYLCASSLDQGIYNEQFFGPGTRLTVL.